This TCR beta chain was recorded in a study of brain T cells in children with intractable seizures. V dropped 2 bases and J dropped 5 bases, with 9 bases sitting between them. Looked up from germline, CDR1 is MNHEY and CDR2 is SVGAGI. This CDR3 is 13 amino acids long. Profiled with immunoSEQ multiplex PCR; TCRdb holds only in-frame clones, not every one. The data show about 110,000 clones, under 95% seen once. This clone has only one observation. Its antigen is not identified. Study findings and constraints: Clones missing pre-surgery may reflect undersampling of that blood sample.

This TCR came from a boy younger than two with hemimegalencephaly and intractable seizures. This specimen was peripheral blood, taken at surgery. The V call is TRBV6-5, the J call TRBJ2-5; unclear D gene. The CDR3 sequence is CASSYGPRETQYF. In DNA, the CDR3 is TGTGCCAGCAGTTACGGGCCAAGGGAGACCCAGTACTTC.